These 5 T cell receptor beta chains were all obtained from the same sample, sequenced in a study of T cells in Graves' hyperthyroidism and ophthalmopathy. TCR beta CDR3 regions were amplified from RNA. The HTBI set primed first-round TCR CDR3 RT-PCR. TCRdb re-derived calls from the multiplex PCR reads in MiXCR, one entry per CDR3 protein. The sample has more than 550,000 distinct CDR3 sequences; about 45% are singletons. Sequenced sample: peripheral blood or thyroid tissue (not recorded which). The receptor set was obtained from an adult man with Graves' disease, either hyperthyroidism or ophthalmopathy (not recorded which).

This clonotype has at least ten counts. The rearrangement uses TRBV9 and TRBJ1-3, with D perhaps matching TRBD1 (5 bases). The CDR3 is made up of 15 amino acids. Germline V gene lookup returns CDR1 SGDLS and CDR2 YYNGEE. The germline V and J ends were trimmed by 0 bases and 2 bases, with 9 bases remaining between them. CDR3 coding DNA: TGTGCCAGCAGCGTAGCTCAAGGGGCTGGAAACACCATATATTTT. Translation gives CASSVAQGAGNTIYF.

This chain joins TRBV6-5 and TRBJ2-2; perhaps D is TRBD1 or TRBD2 (6 bases each). The CDR3 sequence is 16 residues long. The V and J ends lost 6 bases and 7 bases respectively, with 21 bases between them. Germline CDR1 MNHEY, CDR2 SVGAGI. CDR3 protein: CASSLHGGLSGGELFF. For the CDR3, the DNA is TGTGCCAGCAGCTTACATGGGGGGCTATCGGGCGGGGAGCTGTTTTTT.

As regards this clonotype: An end of the junction differs from the germline gene, which may be a read error. This chain links TRBV12-3 or TRBV12-4 with TRBJ1-5; D is uncertain. CDR3 length: 14 amino acids. CDR3 sequence: CASTRPGWNRPQHF. CDR3 nucleotides: TGTGCCAGCACCCGACCGGGTTGGAATCGGCCCCAGCATTTT.

Details on this clonotype: Sequence at one end of the junction differs from germline and may be a read error. As DNA, the CDR3 is TGCGCCAACAGTGATCCTACTCGGGGCCGGGAGACCCAGTACTTC. This sequence encodes CANSDPTRGRETQYF. This chain links TRBV10-1 with TRBJ2-5; the D gene could be TRBD1 or TRBD2 (5 bases each). The germline V gene has CDR1 WNHNN and CDR2 SYGVQD (reference sequence). This CDR3 comprises 15 residues.

Worth noting for this clonotype: A much more abundant neighbour one base away suggests this may be a read error. This rearrangement joins TRBV29-1 to TRBJ2-5; no definite D call. From germline, CDR1 is SQVTM and CDR2 ANQGSEA. The CDR3 loop spans 13 amino acids. Trimming stripped 2 bases from V and 0 bases from J, with 7 bases between. The CDR3 DNA sequence: TGCAGCGTTGAAACAGCGTACCAAGAGACCCAGTACTTC. Its protein is CSVETAYQETQYF. Drawing the rest from reference TRBV29-1 and TRBJ2-5, the complete variable domain is SAVISQKPSRDICQRGTSLTIQCQVDSQVTMMFWYRQQPGQSLTLIATANQGSEATYESGFVIDKFPISRPNLTFSTLTVSNMSPEDSSIYLCSVETAYQETQYFGPGTRLLVL.